The clone carrying this TCR beta chain was seen a handful of times. What it binds is unknown. V gave up 8 bases and J gave up 7 bases, with 17 bases separating them. The CDR3 is 14 residues long. CDR1 MGHDK and CDR2 SYGVNS come from the germline V gene. These data are taken from a study of beta chain features in type 1 diabetes. Expressed TCRB transcripts were sequenced because the isolated RNA had all been reverse transcribed beforehand. Produced via immunoSEQ multiplex PCR; TCRdb's table is partial and in-frame only. Counted here are some 360,000 clones, roughly a tenth occurring once; the ten biggest clones make up about 0.6%. Overall study findings and caveats: Moderate but significant shortening of TCRB CDR3s was recorded in all four CD4+ subsets from Type 1 diabetes patients.

The gene calls are TRBV25-1 and TRBJ2-2, with a possible D match to TRBD1 (5 bases). The receptor's source is a man aged 25-45 years with type 1 diabetes. The sequenced sample was central memory CD4+ T cells from blood. DNA for the CDR3: TGTGCCAGCCGATCAGGGCATCAAGTCGGGGAGCTGTTTTTT. This translates into CASRSGHQVGELFF.